Each of the 28 T cell receptor beta chains below was sequenced from the same sample in a study of Ad26.COV2.S vaccination and SARS-CoV-2 variants. This table comes from immunoSEQ multiplex PCR, and its TCRdb copy is limited to in-frame clones, with some not included. The repertoire holds over 400,000 clones, about 92% seen once, with over 1.5% in the top ten. The treatment here: roughly 20 received Ad26.COV2.S at low or high dose, single or two shots; 5 received placebo; per-sample allocation not given. Day 63 after the first injection of vaccine or placebo was the sampling time. The material sequenced was peripheral blood, taken in a trial of Ad26.COV2.S vaccine versus placebo. The receptors were gathered from a person aged 18 to 59 who received the Ad26.COV2.S COVID-19 vaccine or a placebo.

This clone was seen once. The genes are TRBV18 and TRBJ1-1; D is unresolved. CDR1 is KGHSH, CDR2 LQKENI, per germline. The CDR3 extends over 13 amino acids. Between the trimmed V and J ends, which lost 3 bases and 8 bases, there was a span of 13 bases. CDR3 in DNA: TGTGCCAGCTCACCCGTAGGGTACAGAGAAGCTTTCTTT. Translated, it gives CASSPVGYREAFF.

The chain carries TRBV11-2 and TRBJ2-3; D not certain. Deletions cut 1 base from V and 2 bases from J, with 7 bases between. This CDR3 region has 14 residues. From germline, CDR1 is SGHAT and CDR2 FQNNGV. Here the CDR3 reads CASSLGLLTDTQYF. The CDR3 region has the DNA TGTGCCAGCAGCTTAGGGCTACTCACAGATACGCAGTATTTT.

In this sample, this clone turned up once. This sequence joins TRBV3-1 (or the pseudogene TRBV3-2) and TRBJ1-5; D is possibly TRBD1 (5 bases). The CDR3 covers 14 residues. The germline V gene encodes CDR1 LGHDT and CDR2 YNNKEL (reference sequence). V was clipped by 1 base and J by 7 bases, with 11 bases between them. CDR3 in DNA: TGTGCCAGCAGCCAAGCAGGGTCGGGACAGCCCCAGCATTTT. Its translation is CASSQAGSGQPQHF.

The chain carries TRBV19 and TRBJ1-5, with TRBD1 as a possible D gene (5 bases). The CDR3 is made up of 14 amino acids. The germline V gene encodes CDR1 LNHDA and CDR2 SQIVND (reference sequence). With 6 bases removed from V and 1 base from J, the gap between germline ends came to 10 bases. The CDR3 spells CASRWGWSNQPQHF. The CDR3 nucleotides read TGTGCCAGTAGGTGGGGGTGGAGCAATCAGCCCCAGCATTTT.

The chain joins TRBV6-1 to TRBJ1-2; D might be TRBD1 (5 bases). The V gene's germline CDR1 is MNHNS and CDR2 SASEGT. V was trimmed by 2 bases and J by 6 bases, leaving 10 bases between them. The CDR3 spans 13 residues. CDR3 sequence reads: CASSELQGDGYTF. Here the CDR3 DNA reads TGTGCCAGCAGTGAACTTCAGGGAGATGGCTACACCTTC.

This clone was picked up a small number of times. The chain couples TRBV6-6 to TRBJ1-2, with D possibly matching TRBD1 (5 bases). V lost 10 bases and J lost 5, with 20 bases in between. The germline V gene has CDR1 MNHNY and CDR2 SVGAGI (reference sequence). The CDR3 length is 14 residues. For the CDR3, the DNA is TGTGCCACCAGGGATGGAGGCCCGGGGTATGGCTACACCTTC. Translating it yields CATRDGGPGYGYTF.

The chain couples TRBV6-5 to TRBJ1-2; D ambiguous. The CDR3 sequence is 14 residues long. Trimming stripped 3 bases from V and 0 bases from J, with 8 bases between. The germline V gene has CDR1 MNHEY and CDR2 SVGAGI. The CDR3 DNA reads TGTGCCAGCAGTTATGGCGACGCTAACTATGGCTACACCTTC. Its translation is CASSYGDANYGYTF.

Only one count was recorded for this clone. This sequence joins TRBV4-3 and TRBJ2-1; D uncertain. Trimming left V 4 bases short and J 2 bases short, with 12 bases between. Germline V CDR1 and CDR2: LGHNA, YSLEER. This CDR3 has 15 residues. CDR3 coding DNA: TGCGCCAGCAGCCTGTACCGGGCAGCCTACAATGAGCAGTTCTTC. This gives the protein CASSLYRAAYNEQFF.

The chain recombines TRBV4-1 with TRBJ2-3; possibly TRBD1 for D (6 bases). Trimming left V 2 bases short and J 5 bases short, with 14 bases between. The CDR3 length is 15 residues. Germline V gene data show CDR1 as MGHRA and CDR2 as YSYEKL. CDR3 in DNA: TGCGCCAGCAGCCAAAGGCCAGGGGCGTTAGATACGCAGTATTTT. Translating it yields CASSQRPGALDTQYF.

The genes are TRBV28 and TRBJ2-2; tentatively, D is TRBD1 (6 bases). V lost 6 bases to trimming and J lost 0 bases, with 11 bases between them. Germline CDR1 reads MDHEN; CDR2 reads SYDVKM. This CDR3 has 15 amino acids. The CDR3 bases are TGTGCCAGCAGCACCGGGACAACGAACACCGGGGAGCTGTTTTTT. This gives the protein CASSTGTTNTGELFF.

This chain joins TRBV7-2 and TRBJ1-1; D ambiguous. CDR3 length: 17 residues. Trimming stripped 2 bases from V and 1 base from J, with 17 bases between. CDR1 and CDR2 from the germline V gene are SGHTA and FQGNSA. Written as DNA, the CDR3 is TGTGCCAGCAGCTTAAGGTCCCCCGGGTGGGAGAACACTGAAGCTTTCTTT. Amino acids: CASSLRSPGWENTEAFF.

This clone was recorded once. Other DNA sequences in the same sample also yield this CDR3. This chain joins TRBV19 and TRBJ1-6, with D tentatively TRBD1 (5 bases). CDR3 size: 13 residues. The germline gives CDR1 LNHDA, CDR2 SQIVND (reference sequence). Between the trimmed V and J ends, which lost 3 bases and 7 bases, there was a span of 7 bases. The CDR3 here is CASSIRGNSPLHF. CDR3 bases: TGTGCCAGTAGTATTCGGGGGAATTCACCCCTCCACTTT.

The chain employs TRBV18 and TRBJ2-7; 10 bases match TRBD1. V lost 1 base, J lost 2 bases, and 5 bases stayed unmatched. CDR1 KGHSH and CDR2 LQKENI come from the germline V gene. CDR3 length equals 16 residues. CDR3 coding DNA: TGTGCCAGCTCACCACGCCCGGGACAGGGGCCCTACGAGCAGTACTTC. It encodes CASSPRPGQGPYEQYF.

This clone was observed once. The chain recombines TRBV28 with TRBJ2-1; the D call may be TRBD1 or TRBD2 (6 bases each). The CDR3 is 17 amino acids. V dropped 1 base and J dropped 0 bases, with 13 bases sitting between them. The germline V gene encodes CDR1 MDHEN and CDR2 SYDVKM. CDR3 bases: TGTGCCAGCAGTTTATATTTAGGGGGGAGCTCCTACAATGAGCAGTTCTTC. This codes for CASSLYLGGSSYNEQFF.

The chain couples TRBV5-6 to TRBJ1-4; D may be TRBD1 (5 bases). V lost 0 bases to trimming and J lost 10 bases, with 16 bases between them. This CDR3 is 15 amino acids long. CDR1 and CDR2 (germline): SGHDT, YYEEEE. The CDR3 DNA is TGTGCCAGCAGCTTGGGTGGCGCACCGGGGGGAAAACTGTTTTTT. It specifies CASSLGGAPGGKLFF.

Comments on this clone: The junction and the germline gene differ at one end; a read error may be behind it. This chain links TRBV18 with TRBJ1-3; D unresolved. CDR1 KGHSH and CDR2 LQKENI come from the germline V gene. The CDR3 spans 16 residues. CDR3 DNA: TGTGCCAGCTCCCCACAACACAGCGCGACAGGAAACACCATATATTTT. As protein: CASSPQHSATGNTIYF.

The rearrangement links TRBV4-1 to TRBJ1-1; the D gene is possibly TRBD1 (6 bases). This CDR3 is 13 amino acids long. CDR1 MGHRA and CDR2 YSYEKL come from the germline V gene. Deletions cut 8 bases from V and 7 bases from J, with 17 bases between. The CDR3 here is CASRKAGADEAFF. The CDR3 DNA reads as TGCGCCAGCCGTAAAGCGGGGGCGGATGAAGCTTTCTTT.

J is TRBJ2-5 and V is TRBV15; 8 bases match TRBD1. J was trimmed by 1 base and V by 1 base; bases with no gene match: 2. This CDR3 comprises 15 residues. Germline assignment: CDR1 LNHNV and CDR2 YYDKDF (reference sequence). CDR3 nucleotides: TGTGCCACCAGCAGAGGTGGACAGGGCCAAGAGACCCAGTACTTC. It codes for CATSRGGQGQETQYF.

This clone has a handful of counts. V usage is TRBV7-9 and J usage is TRBJ2-1; D perhaps matches TRBD2 (5 bases). The germline V gene encodes CDR1 SEHNR and CDR2 FQNEAQ (reference sequence). With 0 bases removed from V and 2 bases from J, the gap between germline ends came to 14 bases. The CDR3 extends over 17 amino acids. CDR3: CASSLARVPPPYNEQFF. The CDR3 region has the DNA TGTGCCAGCAGCTTAGCGAGGGTCCCCCCGCCCTACAATGAGCAGTTCTTC.

CDR3 DNA: TGTGCCAGCAGCTTAGTTCAGGCCCGGTTGGGCAATGAGCAGTTCTTC. It translates to CASSLVQARLGNEQFF. The chain carries TRBV7-2 and TRBJ2-1; D is undetermined. V lost 1 base to trimming and J lost 6 bases, with 16 bases between them. Germline-derived CDR1 and CDR2 are SGHTA and FQGNSA. CDR3 length equals 16 residues.

This chain joins TRBV6-6 and TRBJ1-2; no firm D call. The CDR3 totals 14 residues. Germline V gene data show CDR1 as MNHNY and CDR2 as SVGAGI (reference sequence). The V end was cut by 5 bases, the J end by 5 bases, with 15 bases between. The CDR3 reads CASSARVDRYGYTF. The DNA of the CDR3 is TGTGCCAGCAGTGCCCGGGTAGATCGTTATGGCTACACCTTC.

The chain uses TRBV5-6 and TRBJ2-4; 7 bases are shared with TRBD1. Germline trimming cut 3 bases from V and 1 base from J; bases unmatched to any gene: 7. From germline, CDR1 is SGHDT and CDR2 YYEEEE. This CDR3 region has 16 residues. CDR3 bases: TGTGCCAGCAGCTACCGGGACAGACCGGCCAAAAACATTCAGTACTTC. Protein sequence: CASSYRDRPAKNIQYF.

The rearrangement links TRBV4-1 to TRBJ1-1; 9 positions match TRBD1. Unmatched junction bases numbered 10, after V lost 3 bases and J lost 5 bases. Germline V lookup: CDR1 MGHRA, CDR2 YSYEKL. The CDR3 is 16 residues long. The CDR3 spells CASSHLKQGAETEAFF. CDR3 sequence (DNA): TGCGCCAGCAGCCACCTCAAACAGGGGGCGGAAACTGAAGCTTTCTTT.

This clone was observed once. The chain is built from TRBV9 and TRBJ2-7; tentatively, D is TRBD1 or TRBD2 (5 bases each). The V gene lost 3 bases and the J gene lost 6 bases, with 19 bases spanning the gap. The CDR3 has 15 residues. CDR1 and CDR2 (germline): SGDLS, YYNGEE. CDR3 region: CASSAAGTGIVEQYF. CDR3 sequence (DNA): TGTGCCAGCAGCGCCGCCGGGACGGGAATTGTCGAGCAGTACTTC.

Concerning this clone: This sample also contains other DNA sequences that code for the same CDR3. This chain uses TRBV7-2 with TRBJ2-7; D perhaps matches TRBD2 (7 bases). Trimming took off 0 bases at V and 2 bases at J, with 11 bases between the two ends. CDR3 size: 15 residues. Germline loops: CDR1 SGHTA, CDR2 FQGNSA. The CDR3: CASSLAGGGTYEQYF. CDR3 nucleotides: TGTGCCAGCAGCTTAGCGGGGGGGGGCACCTACGAGCAGTACTTC.

J is TRBJ2-7 and V is TRBV2; D perhaps matches TRBD1 (5 bases). The germline gives CDR1 SNHLY, CDR2 FYNNEI. V lost 6 bases to trimming and J lost 2 bases, with 8 bases between them. The CDR3 is made up of 12 amino acids. The CDR3 is CASRHRTYEQYF. The CDR3 bases are TGTGCCAGCAGGCACAGGACCTACGAGCAGTACTTC.

The chain uses TRBV4-2 and TRBJ1-1; the match to TRBD1 covers 7 bases. Germline CDR1 reads LGHNA; CDR2 reads YNFKEQ. With V trimmed by 1 base and J by 0 bases, 5 bases remained unmatched. The CDR3 extends over 16 amino acids. The CDR3 protein is CASSQVSTGMNTEAFF. CDR3 in DNA: TGTGCCAGCAGCCAAGTCTCGACAGGGATGAACACTGAAGCTTTCTTT.

This sequence joins TRBV4-3 and TRBJ1-6; D not resolved. This CDR3 spans 16 amino acids. CDR1 and CDR2 (germline): LGHNA, YSLEER. Trimming shortened V by 3 bases and J by 7 bases, and 16 bases separated the two germline ends. CDR3 nucleotide sequence: TGCGCCAGCAGCCAGGATCGGGAGAGCGGGAATTCACCCCTCCACTTT. Translation gives CASSQDRESGNSPLHF.